The next 30 T cell receptor beta chains were all read from a single sample in a study of T-cell reconstitution after alpha-beta-depleted transplantation in children. Preparation of the TCRbeta library used unique molecular identifiers. Using its own MiXCR run on the PCR reads, TCRdb lists one record per CDR3 protein. The sample has around 300,000 distinct CDR3 sequences, about a quarter seen once; the top ten hold 9.5% to 13%. Material: PBMCs, mostly from graft donor cells, obtained 180 days after TCRalphabeta/CD19-depleted stem cell transplant. These receptors were taken from a male patient between 10 and 17 years old who had a stem cell transplant for acute lymphoblastic leukemia, so the T cells may come from the graft donor.

The genes are TRBV20-1 and TRBJ2-7; weak D call: TRBD2 (6 bases). The CDR3 totals 11 residues. The V gene's germline CDR1 is DFQATT and CDR2 SNEGSKA (reference sequence). Trimming removed 6 bases from V and 6 bases from J, with 12 bases in between. The CDR3 DNA reads TGCAGTGCGCGCGGGAATTTCGAGCAGTACTTC. Its protein is CSARGNFEQYF.

This clonotype was found a few times. V is TRBV28 and J is TRBJ1-6, with D perhaps matching TRBD1 (5 bases). The CDR3 sequence is 17 residues long. The V gene lost 5 bases and the J gene lost 0 bases, with 14 bases spanning the gap. The V gene's germline CDR1 is MDHEN and CDR2 SYDVKM. As DNA, the CDR3 is TGTGCCAGCAGTCATGGGGGTTCTAGCTCCTATAATTCACCCCTCCACTTT. Translated, it gives CASSHGGSSSYNSPLHF.

The rearrangement links TRBV5-1 to TRBJ2-7; TRBD1 matches at 7 bases. The CDR3 has 15 residues. The trim removed 3 bases at V and 3 bases at J, leaving 9 bases unmatched. The germline V gene encodes CDR1 SGHRS and CDR2 YFSETQ. In DNA, the CDR3 is TGCGCCAGCAGCTATGCGACAGGGATGGGCTACGAGCAGTACTTC. It translates to CASSYATGMGYEQYF.

The chain carries TRBV11-1 and TRBJ2-3; the match to TRBD2 covers 12 bases. CDR1 is SGHAT, CDR2 FQDESV, per germline (reference sequence). The CDR3 has 20 amino acids. The ends lost 2 bases at V and 6 bases at J; junction bases unmatched: 18. CDR3 region: CASSLRQGRASGRARDTQYF. The DNA of the CDR3 is TGTGCCAGCAGCTTACGGCAGGGTCGAGCTAGCGGGAGGGCCAGGGATACGCAGTATTTT.

The rearrangement links TRBV5-1 to TRBJ1-6; D ambiguous. This CDR3 has 16 amino acids. V was cut by 2 bases and J by 1 base, with 10 bases left in between. Germline V CDR1 and CDR2: SGHRS, YFSETQ. The CDR3 bases are TGCGCCAGCAGCTTCGGGGTGGAGTCCTATAATTCACCCCTCCACTTT. Its protein product is CASSFGVESYNSPLHF.

The rearrangement joins TRBV7-6 to TRBJ2-7; 10 positions match TRBD2. The CDR3 has 14 residues. Germline values: CDR1 SGHVS, CDR2 FNYEAQ. The V and J ends lost 2 bases and 7 bases, in that order; junction bases with no gene match: 5. The CDR3 loop reads CASSLPSGRGEQYF. CDR3 coding DNA: TGTGCCAGCAGCTTACCTAGCGGGAGAGGTGAGCAGTACTTC.

The V and J genes are TRBV3-1 and TRBJ2-5, with no clear D. Trimming took 1 base from V and 5 from J, leaving 20 bases between them. The germline V gene encodes CDR1 LGHDT and CDR2 YNNKEL (reference sequence). This CDR3 comprises 17 residues. CDR3 bases: TGTGCCAGCAGCCAAGGGCCTCGTGGCCCGGCGGCGGAGACCCAGTACTTC. Translated: CASSQGPRGPAAETQYF.

The chain carries TRBV6-1 and TRBJ1-5; D might be TRBD1 (5 bases). Germline V gene lookup returns CDR1 MNHNS and CDR2 SASEGT. Trimming took 7 bases from V and 4 from J, leaving 14 bases between them. The CDR3 has 14 residues. The CDR3 DNA reads as TGTGCCAGCAAACGTTCTCAGGGTAATCAGCCCCAGCATTTT. Encoded protein: CASKRSQGNQPQHF.

This clonotype was detected only a few times. The chain links TRBV20-1 to TRBJ2-7, with D possibly being TRBD2 (5 bases). CDR1 and CDR2 from the germline V gene are DFQATT and SNEGSKA (reference sequence). The CDR3 totals 13 residues. The V end was cut by 6 bases, the J end by 4 bases, with 16 bases between. The CDR3 nucleotides read TGCAGTGCAACCCTCGGGGTCACGTACGAGCAGTACTTC. Protein sequence: CSATLGVTYEQYF.

This clonotype was recorded a few times. V gene TRBV5-1 combines with J gene TRBJ2-5, with D uncertain. Trimming left V 1 base short and J 3 bases short, with 4 bases between. The CDR3 extends over 12 amino acids. The germline gives CDR1 SGHRS, CDR2 YFSETQ. The CDR3 loop reads CASSLPEETQYF. CDR3 DNA sequence: TGCGCCAGCAGCTTGCCCGAAGAGACCCAGTACTTC.

This clonotype was seen only a few times. The chain employs TRBV5-1 and TRBJ2-1; possible D gene TRBD1, 5 bases. Per the germline V gene, CDR1 is SGHRS and CDR2 is YFSETQ. V gave up 4 bases and J gave up 8 bases, with 22 bases separating them. This CDR3 comprises 16 residues. CDR3 coding DNA: TGCGCCAGCAGCCATAGGGGTCCTTGGACGGGTGATGAGCAGTTCTTC. Translating gives CASSHRGPWTGDEQFF.

CDR3 loop: CASSRGRGRSGNTIYF. In nucleotides, the CDR3 is TGTGCCAGCAGCCGTGGAAGGGGGCGGAGTGGAAACACCATATATTTT. The chain joins TRBV3-1 to TRBJ1-3; 7 nucleotides match TRBD1. This CDR3 contains 16 residues. J lost 3 bases, V lost 4 bases, and 9 bases had no gene match. Germline CDR1 and CDR2: LGHDT and YNNKEL (reference sequence).

This clonotype occurred many times. The chain recombines TRBV5-1 with TRBJ2-1; weak D call: TRBD1 (12 bases). V lost 7 bases and J lost 3, with 32 bases in between. CDR1 is SGHRS, CDR2 YFSETQ, per germline. The CDR3 runs 20 residues. The CDR3 loop reads CASAGTGGRAGTSGYNEQFF. The CDR3 region has the DNA TGCGCCAGCGCCGGGACAGGGGGCCGGGCGGGGACTAGCGGCTACAATGAGCAGTTCTTC. Filled out from reference TRBV5-1 and TRBJ2-1, the complete variable domain reads KAGVTQTPRYLIKTRGQQVTLSCSPISGHRSVSWYQQTPGQGLQFLFEYFSETQRNKGNFPGRFSGRQFSNSRSEMNVSTLELGDSALYLCASAGTGGRAGTSGYNEQFFGPGTRLTVL.

This clonotype was counted between two and nine times. The genes are TRBV12-3 or TRBV12-4 and TRBJ2-1, with TRBD2 matching over 9 bases. The CDR3 extends over 14 amino acids. Trimming cost V 3 bases and J 8 bases; bases outside gene matches: 5. DNA of the CDR3: TGTGCCAGCAGTTTCGGCGGGGGGGCCGATGAGCAGTTCTTC. Protein sequence: CASSFGGGADEQFF.

Only a few counts were recorded for this clonotype. The chain joins TRBV20-1 to TRBJ1-3, with D unclear. V dropped 4 bases and J dropped 0 bases, with 13 bases sitting between them. CDR1 and CDR2 from the germline V gene are DFQATT and SNEGSKA (reference sequence). CDR3 length equals 15 residues. CDR3 region: CSAIFRSFSGNTIYF. The CDR3 bases are TGCAGTGCTATATTTAGGTCTTTCTCTGGAAACACCATATATTTT.

The V gene is TRBV9, the J gene TRBJ1-4; D remains ambiguous. This CDR3 region has 16 residues. The V gene lost 2 bases and the J gene lost 7 bases, with 18 bases spanning the gap. Germline values: CDR1 SGDLS, CDR2 YYNGEE. CDR3 region: CASSVERAPGSEKLFF. The CDR3 DNA is TGTGCCAGCAGCGTTGAGAGGGCCCCTGGGAGTGAAAAACTGTTTTTT.

This chain's CDR3 is CASSRQGYEAFF. The CDR3 DNA follows: TGTGCCAGCAGTCGCCAGGGCTATGAAGCTTTCTTT. The chain combines TRBV6-5 with TRBJ1-1; possible D gene TRBD1, 5 bases. In germline, CDR1 is MNHEY, CDR2 SVGAGI. The ends were cut back, 5 bases at V and 7 bases at J, with 11 bases in the middle. The CDR3 loop spans 12 amino acids.

This chain links TRBV12-3 or TRBV12-4 with TRBJ2-3, with TRBD2 as a possible D gene (5 bases). The CDR3 contains 17 residues. V lost 11 bases and J 2 bases, leaving 26 bases between the germline ends. CDR3 in DNA: TGTGCCGGCGCGCGGGTCCAACGTTTCGCCTTCACAGATACGCAGTATTTT. This encodes CAGARVQRFAFTDTQYF.

The gene calls are TRBV12-3 or TRBV12-4 and TRBJ2-1; D is unresolved. The length of the CDR3 is 18 residues. Trimming removed 3 bases from V and 5 bases from J, with 23 bases in between. In DNA form, the CDR3 reads TGTGCCAGCAGTTTTGCCAAAGTAACGTACCGCCTTGACAATGAGCAGTTCTTC. This translates into CASSFAKVTYRLDNEQFF.

This clonotype was detected a few times. The rearrangement uses TRBV27 and TRBJ2-7, with TRBD2 matching 8 bases. Germline CDR1 and CDR2: MNHEY and SMNVEV (reference sequence). The V segment lost 5 bases and the J segment 3 bases; nucleotides outside the gene matches: 9. The CDR3 is 15 residues long. CDR3 protein: CASSPLAGPFYEQYF. For the CDR3, the DNA is TGTGCCAGCAGTCCTCTAGCGGGTCCTTTCTACGAGCAGTACTTC.

This clonotype was detected ten times or more. The V and J genes are TRBV6-5 and TRBJ1-2; D may be TRBD1 (5 bases). The CDR3 consists of 14 residues. The V end was cut by 0 bases, the J end by 8 bases, with 13 bases between. CDR1 is MNHEY, CDR2 SVGAGI, per germline. CDR3 nucleotide sequence: TGTGCCAGCAGTTACTCCGGGCAGGGTATGGGCTACACCTTC. Translation gives CASSYSGQGMGYTF.

V is TRBV11-2 and J is TRBJ2-7, with 13 bases aligning to TRBD2. The trim removed 0 bases at V and 2 bases at J, leaving 10 bases unmatched. The length of the CDR3 is 19 residues. Germline CDR1 is SGHAT and CDR2 is FQNNGV. The CDR3, as DNA: TGTGCCAGCAGCTTAGATAGGGACAGCGGACTAGCGGGAGCCTACGAGCAGTACTTC. Encoded protein: CASSLDRDSGLAGAYEQYF.

Only a few counts were recorded for this clonotype. The chain couples TRBV12-3 or TRBV12-4 to TRBJ1-2; D uncertain. This CDR3 is built from 12 residues. V gave up 2 bases and J gave up 10 bases, with 11 bases separating them. As DNA, the CDR3 is TGTGCCAGCAGTTTAAACGCTGTGATCTACACCTTC. Translated: CASSLNAVIYTF.

The rearrangement uses TRBV12-3 or TRBV12-4 and TRBJ2-2; D may be TRBD1 or TRBD2 (5 bases each). The CDR3 extends over 16 amino acids. With 4 bases removed from V and 6 bases from J, the gap between germline ends came to 18 bases. The CDR3: CASSSRDRDRAGELFF. The CDR3 DNA sequence: TGTGCCAGCAGTTCCCGGGACCGGGATAGGGCCGGGGAGCTGTTTTTT.

This clonotype was recorded at least ten times. The V call is TRBV29-1, the J call TRBJ2-7; D may be TRBD1 (5 bases). Trimming left V 5 bases short and J 3 bases short, with 8 bases between. CDR1 is SQVTM, CDR2 ANQGSEA, per germline. The CDR3 extends over 11 amino acids. CDR3 amino acids: CSVLGVYEQYF. CDR3 DNA: TGCAGCGTTTTAGGGGTCTACGAGCAGTACTTC.

The chain combines TRBV23-1 with TRBJ2-7; tentatively, D is TRBD1 (5 bases). TRBV23-1 has ORF status, its function being uncertain. With 7 bases removed from V and 2 bases from J, the gap between germline ends came to 12 bases. The CDR3 extends over 13 amino acids. The CDR3 bases are TGCGCCAGCATCAGGGCAGGAGCCTACGAGCAGTACTTC. Translation: CASIRAGAYEQYF.

The rearrangement joins TRBV29-1 to TRBJ2-7; D unresolved. The germline V gene encodes CDR1 SQVTM and CDR2 ANQGSEA. Trimming removed 7 bases from V and 0 bases from J, with 10 bases in between. The CDR3 is 12 residues long. Here the CDR3 reads CSARANSYEQYF. The CDR3 DNA sequence: TGCAGCGCACGGGCCAACTCCTACGAGCAGTACTTC.

The chain is built from TRBV24-1 and TRBJ1-2; D might be TRBD1 (5 bases). V was shortened by 4 bases and J by 4 bases, with 9 bases between the two germline ends. The CDR3 is made up of 13 amino acids. The germline V gene encodes CDR1 KGHDR and CDR2 SFDVKD. The CDR3 region is CATSEAGLYGYTF. The CDR3, as DNA: TGTGCCACCAGTGAGGCAGGGCTCTATGGCTACACCTTC.

The chain uses TRBV27 and TRBJ2-7, with D unresolved. The CDR3 consists of 15 residues. Trimming pared 2 bases from V and 3 bases from J, leaving 14 bases between. CDR1 is MNHEY and CDR2 is SMNVEV in the germline V gene (reference sequence). The CDR3 spells CASSLGGSGDYEQYF. The CDR3 nucleotides read TGTGCCAGCAGTTTAGGCGGTTCGGGCGACTACGAGCAGTACTTC.

The J gene is TRBJ2-6, the V gene TRBV27, with a tentative D call TRBD1 (6 bases). The germline V gene encodes CDR1 MNHEY and CDR2 SMNVEV (reference sequence). The CDR3 consists of 17 residues. The V gene lost 6 bases and the J gene lost 4 bases, with 19 bases spanning the gap. The CDR3: CASSSGQGLRGANVLTF. Written as DNA, the CDR3 is TGTGCCAGCAGCTCTGGGCAGGGGCTGAGGGGGGCCAACGTCCTGACTTTC.